Sequencing of this T cell receptor (beta chain) was carried out in a study of T cell changes during pregnancy in multiple sclerosis. This clone came up a few times. Measured with immunoSEQ multiplex PCR; TCRdb has only the in-frame clones, and not every one. The table records about 93,000 clones, about nine tenths of them present only once. J lost 1 base, V lost 5 bases, and 4 bases had no gene match. The CDR3 is 15 residues long. Germline-derived CDR1 and CDR2 are SGHTA and FQGTGA. This chain connects TRBV7-3 to TRBJ2-1; TRBD2 agrees at 8 bases. The sequence was obtained from a female donor in good health, enrolled as a control in a pregnancy study. The source was peripheral blood, collected after pregnancy. The CDR3 loop is CASSPVAGSYNEQFF. The CDR3 DNA reads TGTGCCAGCAGCCCAGTAGCGGGGTCCTACAATGAGCAGTTCTTC.